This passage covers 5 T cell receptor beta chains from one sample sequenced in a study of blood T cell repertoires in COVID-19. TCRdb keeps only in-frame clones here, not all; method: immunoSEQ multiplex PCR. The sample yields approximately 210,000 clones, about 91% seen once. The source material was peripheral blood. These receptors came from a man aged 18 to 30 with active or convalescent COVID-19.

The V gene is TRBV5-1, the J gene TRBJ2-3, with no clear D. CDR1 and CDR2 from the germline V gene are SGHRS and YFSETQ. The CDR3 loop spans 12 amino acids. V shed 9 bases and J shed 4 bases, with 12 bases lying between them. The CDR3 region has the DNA TGCGCCACCTCCCCCCCGTCAGATACGCAGTATTTT. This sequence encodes CATSPPSDTQYF.

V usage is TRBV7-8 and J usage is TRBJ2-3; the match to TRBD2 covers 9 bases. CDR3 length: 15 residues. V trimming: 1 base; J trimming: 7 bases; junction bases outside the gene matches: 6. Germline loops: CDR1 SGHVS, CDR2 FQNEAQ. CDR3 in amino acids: CASSLVPLAGNTQYF. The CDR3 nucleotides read TGTGCCAGCAGCTTAGTCCCTCTAGCGGGGAATACGCAGTATTTT.

The CDR3 DNA reads TGTGCCAGCAGCGAAACCTACCCTCTCAATGAGCAGTTCTTC. This encodes CASSETYPLNEQFF. The V gene is TRBV14, the J gene TRBJ2-1; no clear D. Germline assignment: CDR1 SGHDN and CDR2 FVKESK. V lost 5 bases to trimming and J lost 6 bases, with 14 bases between them. The CDR3 length is 14 residues.

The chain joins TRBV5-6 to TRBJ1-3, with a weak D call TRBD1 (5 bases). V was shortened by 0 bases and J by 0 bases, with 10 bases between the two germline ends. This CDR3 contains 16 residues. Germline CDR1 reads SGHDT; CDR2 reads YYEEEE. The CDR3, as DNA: TGTGCCAGCAGCTTGGACCGACAGTTCTCTGGAAACACCATATATTTT. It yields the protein CASSLDRQFSGNTIYF.

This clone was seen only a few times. The CDR3 bases are TGTGCCAGCAGAGTGACAGGGTCAAGAGCTGAAGCTTTCTTT. It encodes CASRVTGSRAEAFF. The chain employs TRBV28 and TRBJ1-1; TRBD1 aligns across 7 bases. CDR1 is MDHEN, CDR2 SYDVKM, per germline. V shed 6 bases, J shed 6 bases, and the junction held 10 bases outside the gene matches. The CDR3 extends over 14 amino acids.